Sequencing of this TCR beta chain was carried out in a study of OX40 agonist ivuxolimab in advanced cancers. Looking at the study overall: Partial responses were observed in three patients, of whom one had hepatocellular carcinoma and two had cutaneous melanoma.

The CDR3 is 18 amino acids. V shed 0 bases, J shed 0 bases, and the junction held 8 bases outside the gene matches. From germline, CDR1 is PRHDT and CDR2 FYEKMQ (reference sequence). TCRdb's table, derived via immunoSEQ multiplex PCR, lists solely in-frame clones and lacks some. The data contain fewer than 85,000 clones, 80% to 90% of them singletons. Material: CD4+ or CD8+ T cells sorted from blood, obtained in a trial of the OX40 agonist ivuxolimab. The J gene is TRBJ1-2, the V gene TRBV13; 9 bases fit TRBD1. The sequence was obtained from an adult with an advanced solid tumor such as melanoma, head and neck, liver or kidney cancer. The CDR3 here is CASSLGMGQGVPNYGYTF. The DNA for the CDR3 is TGTGCCAGCAGCTTAGGAATGGGACAGGGCGTCCCTAACTATGGCTACACCTTC.